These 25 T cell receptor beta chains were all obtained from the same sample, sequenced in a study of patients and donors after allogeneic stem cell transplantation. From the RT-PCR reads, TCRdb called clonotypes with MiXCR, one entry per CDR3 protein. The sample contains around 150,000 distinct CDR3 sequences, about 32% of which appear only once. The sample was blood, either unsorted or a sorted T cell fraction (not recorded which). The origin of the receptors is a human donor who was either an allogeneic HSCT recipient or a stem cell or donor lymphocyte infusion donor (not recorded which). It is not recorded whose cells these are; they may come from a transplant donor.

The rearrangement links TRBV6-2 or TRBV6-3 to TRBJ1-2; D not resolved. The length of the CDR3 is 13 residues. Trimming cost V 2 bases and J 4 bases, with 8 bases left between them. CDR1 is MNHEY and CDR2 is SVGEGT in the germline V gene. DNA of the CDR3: TGTGCCAGCAGTTACCCGGGTTTCTATGGCTACACCTTC. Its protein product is CASSYPGFYGYTF.

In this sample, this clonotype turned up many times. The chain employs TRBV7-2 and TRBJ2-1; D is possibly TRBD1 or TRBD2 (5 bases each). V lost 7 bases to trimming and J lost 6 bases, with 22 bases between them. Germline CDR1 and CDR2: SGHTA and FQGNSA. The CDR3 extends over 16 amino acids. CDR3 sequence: CASTLEPQGGGNEQFF. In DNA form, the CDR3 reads TGTGCCAGCACCCTAGAACCCCAGGGTGGGGGCAATGAGCAGTTCTTC.

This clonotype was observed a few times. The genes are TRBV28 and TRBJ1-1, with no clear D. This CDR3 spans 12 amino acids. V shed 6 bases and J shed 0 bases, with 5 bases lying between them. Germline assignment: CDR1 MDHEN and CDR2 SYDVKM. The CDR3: CASRPMNTEAFF. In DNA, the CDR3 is TGTGCCAGCAGGCCAATGAACACTGAAGCTTTCTTT.

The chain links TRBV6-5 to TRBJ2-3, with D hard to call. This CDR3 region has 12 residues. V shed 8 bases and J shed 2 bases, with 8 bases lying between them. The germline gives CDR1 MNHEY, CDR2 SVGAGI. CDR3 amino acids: CASVGSTDTQYF. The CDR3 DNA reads TGTGCCAGCGTCGGGTCCACAGATACGCAGTATTTT.

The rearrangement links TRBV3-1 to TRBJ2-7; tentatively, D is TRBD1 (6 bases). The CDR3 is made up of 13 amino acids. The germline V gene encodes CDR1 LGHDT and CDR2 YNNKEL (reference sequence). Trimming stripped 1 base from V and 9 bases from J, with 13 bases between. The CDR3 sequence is CASSQVRTAWQYF. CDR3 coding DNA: TGTGCCAGCAGCCAAGTGCGGACAGCGTGGCAGTACTTC.

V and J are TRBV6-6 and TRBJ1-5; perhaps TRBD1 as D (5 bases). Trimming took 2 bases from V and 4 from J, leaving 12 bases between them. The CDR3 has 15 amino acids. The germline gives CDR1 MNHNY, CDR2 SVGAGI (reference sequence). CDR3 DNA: TGTGCCAGCAGTTACGTCGGGGGAGGAAATCAGCCCCAGCATTTT. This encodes CASSYVGGGNQPQHF.

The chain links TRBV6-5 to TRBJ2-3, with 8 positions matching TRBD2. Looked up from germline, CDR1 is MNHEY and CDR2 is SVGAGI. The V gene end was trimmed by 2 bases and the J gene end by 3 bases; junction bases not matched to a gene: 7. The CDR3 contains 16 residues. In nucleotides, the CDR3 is TGTGCCAGCAGTTACGCCCCCATAGCGGGGACAGATACGCAGTATTTT. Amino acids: CASSYAPIAGTDTQYF.

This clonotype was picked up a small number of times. CDR3 protein: CASSPTVDEKLFF. The CDR3 DNA reads as TGTGCCAGCTCACCCACCGTAGATGAAAAACTGTTTTTT. V usage is TRBV18 and J usage is TRBJ1-4; D not resolved. Germline loops: CDR1 KGHSH, CDR2 LQKENI. The CDR3 is made up of 13 amino acids. V was cut by 3 bases and J by 6 bases, with 8 bases left in between. Full variable domain (outside the CDR3, taken from reference TRBV18 and TRBJ1-4): NAGVMQNPRHLVRRRGQEARLRCSPMKGHSHVYWYRQLPEEGLKFMVYLQKENIIDESGMPKERFSAEFPKEGPSILRIQQVVRGDSAAYFCASSPTVDEKLFFGSGTQLSVL.

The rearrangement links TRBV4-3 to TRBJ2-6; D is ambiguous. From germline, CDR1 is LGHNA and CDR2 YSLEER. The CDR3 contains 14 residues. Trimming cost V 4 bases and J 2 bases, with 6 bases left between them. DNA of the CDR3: TGCGCCAGCAGCCGAGAGGCTGGGGCCAACGTCCTGACTTTC. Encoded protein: CASSREAGANVLTF.

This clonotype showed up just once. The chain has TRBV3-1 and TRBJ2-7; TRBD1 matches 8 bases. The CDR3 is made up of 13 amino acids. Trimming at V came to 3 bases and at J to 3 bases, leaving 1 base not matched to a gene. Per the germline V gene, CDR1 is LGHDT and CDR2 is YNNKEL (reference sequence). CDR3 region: CASSHDRGYEQYF. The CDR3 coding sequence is TGTGCCAGCAGCCACGACAGGGGCTACGAGCAGTACTTC.

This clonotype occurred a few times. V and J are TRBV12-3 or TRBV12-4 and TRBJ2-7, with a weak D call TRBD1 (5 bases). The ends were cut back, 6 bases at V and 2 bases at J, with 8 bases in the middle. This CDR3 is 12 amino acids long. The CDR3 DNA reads TGTGCCAGCAGGGGGCCGGCCTACGAGCAGTACTTC. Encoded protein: CASRGPAYEQYF.

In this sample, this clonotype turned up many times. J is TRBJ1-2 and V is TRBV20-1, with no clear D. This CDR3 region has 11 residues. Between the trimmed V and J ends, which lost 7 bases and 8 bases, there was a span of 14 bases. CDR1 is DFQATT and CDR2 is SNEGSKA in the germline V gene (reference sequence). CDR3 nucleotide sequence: TGCAGTGGGGCGGGCCTAGGGGGCTACACCTTC. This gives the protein CSGAGLGGYTF.

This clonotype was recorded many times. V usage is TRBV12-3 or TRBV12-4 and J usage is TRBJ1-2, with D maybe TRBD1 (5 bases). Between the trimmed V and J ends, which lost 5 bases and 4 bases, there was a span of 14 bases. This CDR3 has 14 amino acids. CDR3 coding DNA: TGTGCCAGCAGTGGACACCCCGAGGGCTATGGCTACACCTTC. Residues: CASSGHPEGYGYTF.

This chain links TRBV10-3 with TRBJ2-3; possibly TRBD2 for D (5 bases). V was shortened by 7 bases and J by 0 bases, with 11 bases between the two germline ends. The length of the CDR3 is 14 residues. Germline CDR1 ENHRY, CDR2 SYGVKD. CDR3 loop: CAITIAPSTDTQYF. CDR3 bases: TGTGCCATCACCATAGCGCCTAGCACAGATACGCAGTATTTT.

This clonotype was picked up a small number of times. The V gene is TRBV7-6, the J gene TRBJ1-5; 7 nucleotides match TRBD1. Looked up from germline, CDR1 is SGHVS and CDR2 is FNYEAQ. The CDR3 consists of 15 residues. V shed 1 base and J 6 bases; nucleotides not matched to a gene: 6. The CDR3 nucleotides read TGTGCCAGCAGCTTAGGGACAGGCCTTGGTCAGCCCCAGCATTTT. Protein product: CASSLGTGLGQPQHF. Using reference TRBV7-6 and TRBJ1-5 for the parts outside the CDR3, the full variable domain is GAGVSQSPRYKVTKRGQDVALRCDPISGHVSLYWYRQALGQGPEFLTYFNYEAQQDKSGLPNDRFSAERPEGSISTLTIQRTEQRDSAMYRCASSLGTGLGQPQHFGDGTRLSIL.

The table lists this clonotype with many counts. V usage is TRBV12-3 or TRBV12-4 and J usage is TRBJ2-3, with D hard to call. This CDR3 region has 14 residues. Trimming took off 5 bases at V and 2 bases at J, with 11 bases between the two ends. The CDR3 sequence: CASSPPRYTDTQYF. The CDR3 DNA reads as TGTGCCAGCAGTCCTCCGCGGTACACAGATACGCAGTATTTT.

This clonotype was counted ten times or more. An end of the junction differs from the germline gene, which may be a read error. The CDR3 spells CASSLEGTQYF. In nucleotides, the CDR3 is TGTGCCAGCAGCTTAGAGGGGACCCAGTACTTC. The chain combines TRBV5-1 with TRBJ2-5, with a tentative D call TRBD2 (5 bases). CDR1 and CDR2 from the germline V gene are SGHRS and YFSETQ. The CDR3 sequence is 11 residues long.

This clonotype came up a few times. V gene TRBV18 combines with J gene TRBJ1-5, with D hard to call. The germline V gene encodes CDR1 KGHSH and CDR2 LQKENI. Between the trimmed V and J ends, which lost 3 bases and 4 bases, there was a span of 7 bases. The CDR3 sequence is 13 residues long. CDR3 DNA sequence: TGTGCCAGCTCACCGCAGGAAAATCAGCCCCAGCATTTT. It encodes CASSPQENQPQHF.

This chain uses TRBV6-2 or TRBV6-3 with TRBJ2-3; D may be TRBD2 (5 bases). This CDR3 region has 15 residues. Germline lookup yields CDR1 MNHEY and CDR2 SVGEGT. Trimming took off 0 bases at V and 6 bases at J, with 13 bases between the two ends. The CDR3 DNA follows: TGTGCCAGCAGTTACTCGAGTTCTTGGGAGGATACGCAGTATTTT. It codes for CASSYSSSWEDTQYF.

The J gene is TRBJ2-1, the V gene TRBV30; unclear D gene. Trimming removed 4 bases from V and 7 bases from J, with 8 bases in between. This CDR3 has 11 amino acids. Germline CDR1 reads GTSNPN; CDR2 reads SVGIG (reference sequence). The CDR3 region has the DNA TGTGCCTGGACCGACTCTAATGAGCAGTTCTTC. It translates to CAWTDSNEQFF. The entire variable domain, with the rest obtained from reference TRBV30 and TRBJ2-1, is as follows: SQTIHQWPATLVQPVGSPLSLECTVEGTSNPNLYWYRQAAGRGLQLLFYSVGIGQISSEVPQNLSASRPQDRQFILSSKKLLLSDSGFYLCAWTDSNEQFFGPGTRLTVL.

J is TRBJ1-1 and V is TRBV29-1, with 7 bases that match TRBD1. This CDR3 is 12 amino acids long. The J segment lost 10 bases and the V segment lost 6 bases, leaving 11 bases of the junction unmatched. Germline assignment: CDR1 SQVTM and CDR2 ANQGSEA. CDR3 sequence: CSVGDSYYGAFF. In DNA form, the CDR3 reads TGCAGCGTCGGGGACAGCTACTATGGAGCTTTCTTT.

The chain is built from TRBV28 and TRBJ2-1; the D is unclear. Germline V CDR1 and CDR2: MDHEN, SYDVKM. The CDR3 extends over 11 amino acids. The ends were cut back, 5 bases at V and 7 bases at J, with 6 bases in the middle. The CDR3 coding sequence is TGTGCCAGCAGTAACGAAAATGAGCAGTTCTTC. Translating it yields CASSNENEQFF.

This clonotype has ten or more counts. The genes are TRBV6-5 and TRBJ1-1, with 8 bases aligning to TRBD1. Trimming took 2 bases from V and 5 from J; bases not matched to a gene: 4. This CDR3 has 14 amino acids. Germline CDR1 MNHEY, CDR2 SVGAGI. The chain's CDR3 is CASSYDRGRTEAFF. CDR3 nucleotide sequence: TGTGCCAGCAGTTACGACAGGGGTCGGACTGAAGCTTTCTTT.

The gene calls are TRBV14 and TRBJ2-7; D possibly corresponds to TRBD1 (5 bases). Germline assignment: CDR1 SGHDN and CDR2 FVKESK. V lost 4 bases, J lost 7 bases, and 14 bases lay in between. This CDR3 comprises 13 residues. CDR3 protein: CASSPTTPGEQYF. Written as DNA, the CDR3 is TGTGCCAGCAGCCCAACGACCCCAGGGGAGCAGTACTTC.

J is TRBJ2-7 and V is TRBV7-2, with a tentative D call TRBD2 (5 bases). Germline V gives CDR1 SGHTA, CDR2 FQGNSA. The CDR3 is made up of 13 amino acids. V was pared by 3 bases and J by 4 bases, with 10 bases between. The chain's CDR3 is CASSFEGIYEQYF. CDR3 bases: TGTGCCAGCAGCTTCGAGGGAATATACGAGCAGTACTTC.